Below are 23 T cell receptor beta chains sequenced from a single sample in a study of OX40 agonist ivuxolimab in advanced cancers. Using immunoSEQ multiplex PCR, the repertoire was profiled, and TCRdb retains in-frame clones only, with some absent. The sample has 41,000 or so clones; about 82% are singletons. The material was CD4+ or CD8+ T cells sorted from blood, obtained in a trial of the OX40 agonist ivuxolimab. These receptors were obtained from an adult with an advanced solid tumor such as melanoma, head and neck, liver or kidney cancer.

The chain carries TRBV7-2 and TRBJ2-3; 10 bases are shared with TRBD2. J was trimmed by 2 bases and V by 1 base; bases with no gene match: 9. Germline loops: CDR1 SGHTA, CDR2 FQGNSA. The CDR3 loop spans 18 amino acids. CDR3 sequence reads: CASSLVPSGSSPTDTQYF. CDR3 sequence (DNA): TGTGCCAGCAGCTTAGTACCTAGCGGGAGTTCCCCCACAGATACGCAGTATTTT.

The gene calls are TRBV28 and TRBJ1-5; D not resolved. V lost 7 bases and J 2 bases, leaving 6 bases between the germline ends. Germline lookup yields CDR1 MDHEN and CDR2 SYDVKM. CDR3 size: 12 residues. Here the CDR3 DNA reads TGTGCCAGCACCTACGGCAATCAGCCCCAGCATTTT. Residues: CASTYGNQPQHF.

The V call is TRBV25-1, the J call TRBJ2-1, with D hard to call. CDR3 length: 13 amino acids. Germline CDR1 reads MGHDK; CDR2 reads SYGVNS. V was trimmed by 5 bases and J by 5 bases, leaving 10 bases between them. As DNA, the CDR3 is TGTGCCAGCAGTAACATCCCCCACAATGAGCAGTTCTTC. Translation gives CASSNIPHNEQFF. Variable domain in full (rest from reference TRBV25-1 and TRBJ2-1): EADIYQTPRYLVIGTGKKITLECSQTMGHDKMYWYQQDPGMELHLIHYSYGVNSTEKGDLSSESTVSRIRTEHFPLTLESARPSHTSQYLCASSNIPHNEQFFGPGTRLTVL.

The rearrangement links TRBV11-2 to TRBJ1-5; D perhaps matches TRBD1 (6 bases). Germline V lookup: CDR1 SGHAT, CDR2 FQNNGV. The CDR3 runs 18 residues. With 4 bases removed from V and 4 bases from J, the gap between germline ends came to 23 bases. CDR3 in DNA: TGTGCCAGCAGCTCCTTACCCCCCTCCGGGACAACAAATCAGCCCCAGCATTTT. As protein: CASSSLPPSGTTNQPQHF.

This chain joins TRBV7-9 and TRBJ1-1; D remains unclear. The V gene lost 5 bases and the J gene lost 1 base, with 11 bases spanning the gap. The germline CDR1 and CDR2 sequences are SEHNR and FQNEAQ (reference sequence). The CDR3 spans 14 residues. The CDR3 nucleotides are TGTGCCAGCAGCCCCTCTTGGGGGAACACTGAAGCTTTCTTT. Translation gives CASSPSWGNTEAFF.

The genes are TRBV7-2 and TRBJ1-5, with TRBD1 as a possible D gene (5 bases). V was shortened by 4 bases and J by 5 bases, with 6 bases between the two germline ends. Germline CDR1 and CDR2: SGHTA and FQGNSA. The CDR3 has 12 amino acids. This chain's CDR3 is CASSSRDQPQHF. The CDR3 DNA reads as TGTGCCAGCAGCTCCAGGGATCAGCCCCAGCATTTT.

This rearrangement joins TRBV30 to TRBJ1-2; TRBD1 might be the D (6 bases). Trimming removed 2 bases at V and 1 base at J, with 11 bases between. In germline, CDR1 is GTSNPN, CDR2 SVGIG (reference sequence). The CDR3 totals 14 residues. The CDR3 region is CAWSKGTFNYGYTF. In DNA form, the CDR3 reads TGTGCCTGGAGTAAAGGGACATTTAACTATGGCTACACCTTC.

V is TRBV7-6 and J is TRBJ2-5; D is tentatively TRBD1 or TRBD2 (6 bases each). The ends were cut back, 1 base at V and 4 bases at J, with 16 bases in the middle. Germline assignment: CDR1 SGHVS and CDR2 FNYEAQ. CDR3 length: 16 amino acids. CDR3 bases: TGTGCCAGCAGCTTAGAGGTCGGCAGGGGAGGAGAGACCCAGTACTTC. Its translation: CASSLEVGRGGETQYF. Looking up the rest from reference TRBV7-6 and TRBJ2-5 gives the full variable domain: GAGVSQSPRYKVTKRGQDVALRCDPISGHVSLYWYRQALGQGPEFLTYFNYEAQQDKSGLPNDRFSAERPEGSISTLTIQRTEQRDSAMYRCASSLEVGRGGETQYFGPGTRLLVL.

This chain links TRBV9 with TRBJ2-1; TRBD2 matches at 9 bases. The CDR3 extends over 19 amino acids. Looked up from germline, CDR1 is SGDLS and CDR2 is YYNGEE. The V and J ends lost 2 bases and 0 bases, in that order; junction bases with no gene match: 12. CDR3 region: CASSVRDWAGGGSYNEQFF. CDR3 nucleotides: TGTGCCAGCAGCGTCCGGGACTGGGCGGGAGGGGGCTCCTACAATGAGCAGTTCTTC.

The rearrangement uses TRBV5-6 and TRBJ2-1, with D unclear. CDR3 length equals 14 residues. V was shortened by 5 bases and J by 7 bases, with 16 bases between the two germline ends. Per the germline V gene, CDR1 is SGHDT and CDR2 is YYEEEE. CDR3 amino acids: CASSFLGRSNEQFF. The CDR3 bases are TGTGCCAGCAGTTTCCTTGGACGGTCAAATGAGCAGTTCTTC.

This chain connects TRBV18 to TRBJ2-7; possible D gene TRBD2, 6 bases. From germline, CDR1 is KGHSH and CDR2 LQKENI. Trimming took off 0 bases at V and 0 bases at J, with 18 bases between the two ends. The CDR3 consists of 18 residues. This CDR3 reads CASSPPTRGYSSSYEQYF. The CDR3 nucleotides are TGTGCCAGCTCACCACCGACTAGAGGATACTCGAGCTCCTACGAGCAGTACTTC. The full variable domain, with the rest looked up from reference TRBV18 and TRBJ2-7, is NAGVMQNPRHLVRRRGQEARLRCSPMKGHSHVYWYRQLPEEGLKFMVYLQKENIIDESGMPKERFSAEFPKEGPSILRIQQVVRGDSAAYFCASSPPTRGYSSSYEQYFGPGTRLTVT.

This chain uses TRBV5-6 with TRBJ2-5; TRBD2 is a possible D gene (7 bases). Per the germline V gene, CDR1 is SGHDT and CDR2 is YYEEEE. CDR3 length equals 14 residues. V dropped 2 bases and J dropped 5 bases, with 13 bases sitting between them. CDR3: CASSFGGPKETQYF. The CDR3 DNA reads TGTGCCAGCAGCTTCGGGGGGCCCAAGGAGACCCAGTACTTC.

The chain combines TRBV28 with TRBJ1-6; D remains unclear. Germline V lookup: CDR1 MDHEN, CDR2 SYDVKM. The CDR3 totals 12 residues. The CDR3 loop is CATGLLNSPLHF. The CDR3 DNA reads TGTGCTACGGGCCTACTCAATTCACCCCTCCACTTT.

The rearrangement links TRBV15 to TRBJ2-2, with a tentative D call TRBD2 (6 bases). The CDR3 spans 18 residues. With 0 bases removed from V and 6 bases from J, the gap between germline ends came to 20 bases. Germline CDR1 and CDR2: LNHNV and YYDKDF (reference sequence). CDR3 in amino acids: CATSRDRGGAEGPGELFF. CDR3 in DNA: TGTGCCACCAGCAGAGATCGCGGAGGGGCCGAGGGTCCCGGGGAGCTGTTTTTT.

The rearrangement links TRBV11-3 to TRBJ2-2; TRBD2 agrees at 14 bases. The CDR3 sequence is 17 residues long. CDR1 is SGHNT, CDR2 YENEEA, per germline. J gave up 7 bases and V 3 bases, and 7 bases lay outside the gene matches. The CDR3 DNA reads as TGTGCCAGCAGCTTGACTAGCGGGAGGGCCCAGGGCGGGGAGCTGTTTTTT. Translation: CASSLTSGRAQGGELFF. The entire variable domain, with the rest obtained from reference TRBV11-3 and TRBJ2-2, is as follows: EAGVVQSPRYKIIEKKQPVAFWCNPISGHNTLYWYLQNLGQGPELLIRYENEEAVDDSQLPKDRFSAERLKGVDSTLKIQPAELGDSAVYLCASSLTSGRAQGGELFFGEGSRLTVL.

The chain has TRBV10-3 and TRBJ2-2; perhaps TRBD1 as D (5 bases). With 4 bases removed from V and 4 bases from J, the gap between germline ends came to 16 bases. CDR3 length: 16 residues. Germline-derived CDR1 and CDR2 are ENHRY and SYGVKD. CDR3 residues: CAISVSRQGTTGELFF. The CDR3 DNA sequence: TGTGCCATCAGTGTCTCCCGGCAGGGAACCACCGGGGAGCTGTTTTTT.

This chain uses TRBV2 with TRBJ1-2; D is perhaps TRBD1 (6 bases). CDR1 and CDR2 (germline): SNHLY, FYNNEI. Trimming shortened V by 0 bases and J by 6 bases, and 8 bases separated the two germline ends. The length of the CDR3 is 13 residues. The CDR3 spells CASSEAGAHGYTF. CDR3 DNA sequence: TGTGCCAGCAGTGAAGCGGGGGCACATGGCTACACCTTC.

The chain employs TRBV28 and TRBJ2-1; 10 bases agree with TRBD1. Germline V gives CDR1 MDHEN, CDR2 SYDVKM. There are 16 residues in the CDR3. The V and J ends lost 4 bases and 3 bases, in that order; junction bases with no gene match: 6. The CDR3 protein is CASSSRDRGRYNEQFF. The CDR3 DNA is TGTGCCAGCAGTTCTCGGGACAGGGGACGCTACAATGAGCAGTTCTTC.

The CDR3 nucleotides are TGTGCCAGCAGTTACAGGCCAGGTGGCACTGAAGCTTTCTTT. It codes for CASSYRPGGTEAFF. The J gene is TRBJ1-1, the V gene TRBV6-5; D gene uncertain. Per germline, CDR1 MNHEY and CDR2 SVGAGI. V lost 2 bases and J lost 4, with 11 bases in between. CDR3 size: 14 residues.

The V gene is TRBV9, the J gene TRBJ1-1; D call uncertain. The germline gives CDR1 SGDLS, CDR2 YYNGEE. The CDR3 has 13 amino acids. V lost 0 bases and J 6 bases, leaving 9 bases between the germline ends. This chain's CDR3 is CASSVGTVSEAFF. CDR3 coding DNA: TGTGCCAGCAGCGTAGGGACGGTATCTGAAGCTTTCTTT.

V gene TRBV6-4 combines with J gene TRBJ2-1; D remains unclear. The CDR3 runs 14 residues. Per germline, CDR1 MRHNA and CDR2 SNTAGT. V lost 2 bases and J 7 bases, leaving 12 bases between the germline ends. The CDR3 sequence is CASSDPADGNEQFF. CDR3 nucleotides: TGTGCCAGCAGTGACCCCGCGGATGGGAATGAGCAGTTCTTC.

The count of this clone is one. This chain connects TRBV2 to TRBJ2-7, with D maybe TRBD2 (6 bases). The germline V gene encodes CDR1 SNHLY and CDR2 FYNNEI. The germline V and J ends were trimmed by 4 bases and 5 bases, with 15 bases remaining between them. The CDR3 covers 14 residues. CDR3 amino acids: CASSGGVGRNEQYF. For the CDR3, the DNA is TGTGCCAGCAGTGGGGGGGTAGGACGAAACGAGCAGTACTTC.

This chain connects TRBV5-6 to TRBJ2-5; 10 bases agree with TRBD2. The CDR3 length is 15 residues. From germline, CDR1 is SGHDT and CDR2 YYEEEE. Germline trimming cut 2 bases from V and 2 bases from J; bases unmatched to any gene: 3. The CDR3 bases are TGTGCCAGCAGCTTAGGACTAGCGGTACAAGAGACCCAGTACTTC. Translated, it gives CASSLGLAVQETQYF.